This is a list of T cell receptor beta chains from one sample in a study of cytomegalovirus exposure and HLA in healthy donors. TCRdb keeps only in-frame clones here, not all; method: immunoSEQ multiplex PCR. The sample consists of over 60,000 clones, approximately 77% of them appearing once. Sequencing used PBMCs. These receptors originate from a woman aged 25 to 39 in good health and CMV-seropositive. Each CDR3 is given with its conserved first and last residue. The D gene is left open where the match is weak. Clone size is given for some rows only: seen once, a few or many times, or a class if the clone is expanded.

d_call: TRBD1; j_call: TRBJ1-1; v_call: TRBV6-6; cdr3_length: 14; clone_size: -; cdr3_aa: CASSYPTGADEAFF; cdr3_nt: TGTGCCAGCAGTTACCCGACAGGGGCGGATGAAGCTTTCTTT
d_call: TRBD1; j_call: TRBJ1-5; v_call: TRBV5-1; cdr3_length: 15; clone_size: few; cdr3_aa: CASSPGTDFNQPQHF; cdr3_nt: TGCGCCAGCAGCCCCGGGACAGATTTCAATCAGCCCCAGCATTTT
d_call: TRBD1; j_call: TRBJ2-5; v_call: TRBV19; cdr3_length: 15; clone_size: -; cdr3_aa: CASSAGTGGRKTQYF; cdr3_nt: TGTGCCAGTAGTGCCGGGACAGGGGGCAGGAAGACCCAGTACTTC
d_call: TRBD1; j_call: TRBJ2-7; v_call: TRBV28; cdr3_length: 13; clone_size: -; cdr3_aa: CASTWTGFYEQYF; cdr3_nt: TGTGCCAGCACCTGGACAGGGTTTTACGAGCAGTACTTC
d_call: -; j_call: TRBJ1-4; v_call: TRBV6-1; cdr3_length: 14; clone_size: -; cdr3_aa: CASSYLGDREKLFF; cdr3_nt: TGTGCCAGCAGTTATCTAGGGGATCGGGAAAAACTGTTTTTT
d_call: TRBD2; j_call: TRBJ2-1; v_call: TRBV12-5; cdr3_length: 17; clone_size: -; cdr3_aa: CASGLVRNREGINEQFF; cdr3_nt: TGTGCTAGTGGTTTGGTACGGAACCGGGAGGGCATTAATGAGCAGTTCTTC
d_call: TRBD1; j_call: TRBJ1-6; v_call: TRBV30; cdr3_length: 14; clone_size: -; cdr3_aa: CAWSTGKGGSPLHF; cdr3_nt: TGTGCCTGGTCGACAGGGAAAGGGGGTTCACCCCTCCACTTT
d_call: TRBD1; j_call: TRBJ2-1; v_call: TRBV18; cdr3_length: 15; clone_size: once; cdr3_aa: CASSGTGPIYNEQFF; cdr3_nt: TGTGCCAGCTCCGGGACAGGGCCCATTTACAATGAGCAGTTCTTC
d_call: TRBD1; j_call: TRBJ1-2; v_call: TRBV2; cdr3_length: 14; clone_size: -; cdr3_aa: CATPTGPTNYGYTF; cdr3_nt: TGTGCCACACCGACAGGGCCCACTAACTATGGCTACACCTTC
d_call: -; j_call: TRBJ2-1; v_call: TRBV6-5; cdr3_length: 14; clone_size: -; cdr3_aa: CASSYLGPPYEQFF; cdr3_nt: TGTGCCAGCAGTTATCTCGGTCCCCCCTATGAGCAGTTCTTC
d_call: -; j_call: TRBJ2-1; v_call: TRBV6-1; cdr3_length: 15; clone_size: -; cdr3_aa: CASSGEGVSYNEQFF; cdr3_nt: TGTGCCAGCTCGGGTGAGGGGGTAAGCTACAATGAGCAGTTCTTC
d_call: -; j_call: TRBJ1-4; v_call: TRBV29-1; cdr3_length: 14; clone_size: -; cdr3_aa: CSVGRGGEGEKLFF; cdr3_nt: TGCAGCGTTGGGCGGGGGGGCGAAGGTGAAAAACTGTTTTTT